These T cell receptor beta chains were read from a single sample in a study of shared clonotypes between healthy human individuals. Assay: immunoSEQ multiplex PCR; the TCRdb copy retains only in-frame clones and omits some. In the table there are about 1.1 million clones, around 82% of which are singletons. The specimen was memory CD4+ T cells from PBMCs. Receptors originate from a man aged 18 to 29 in good health. Some clones in this sample may be carry-over from other donors' samples. Both conserved end residues are part of each CDR3. D genes are given only for firm matches. Size is stated for part of the rows, as once, few or many counts, or as a class when the clone is expanded.

clone size | J gene | D gene | V gene | CDR3 protein | CDR3 DNA
- | TRBJ2-1 | TRBD1 | TRBV9 | CASSVSGTGGSGEQFF | TGTGCCAGCAGCGTATCCGGGACAGGGGGATCTGGGGAGCAGTTCTTC
- | TRBJ1-2 | - | TRBV7-2 | CASSLLGRNYGYTF | TGTGCCAGCAGCTTACTCGGCAGGAACTATGGCTACACCTTC
- | TRBJ1-5 | - | TRBV27 | CASSLSVFGGEGYSNQPQHF | TGTGCCAGCAGTTTATCGGTTTTCGGTGGGGAGGGGTATAGCAATCAGCCCCAGCATTTT
- | TRBJ2-7 | - | TRBV11-1 | CASSPRSNSYEQYF | TGTGCCAGCAGCCCCAGGTCCAACTCCTACGAGCAGTACTTC
many | TRBJ2-1 | - | TRBV4-1 | CASSEGRTLDNEQFF | TGCGCCAGCAGCGAAGGAAGGACTTTAGACAATGAGCAGTTCTTC
- | TRBJ2-5 | TRBD1 | TRBV18 | CASSPFIRTGYQETQYF | TGTGCCAGCTCACCGTTCATACGGACAGGGTATCAAGAGACCCAGTACTTC
- | TRBJ2-3 | - | TRBV5-1 | CASQVLRVGSSTDTQYF | TGCGCCAGCCAAGTACTACGGGTGGGATCTAGCACAGATACGCAGTATTTT
many | TRBJ2-2 | TRBD1 | TRBV6-5 | CASRYHSTGVAELFF | TGTGCCAGCAGATACCACTCGACAGGGGTTGCGGAGCTGTTTTTT
- | TRBJ2-1 | - | TRBV18 | CASSPLLTEQFF | TGTGCCAGCTCACCCCTTCTGACTGAGCAGTTCTTC
- | TRBJ1-2 | - | TRBV2 | CASSEGLTLNYGYTF | TGTGCCAGCAGTGAAGGGCTGACACTCAACTATGGCTACACCTTC
- | TRBJ2-1 | - | TRBV10-3 | CAISGGVYNEQFF | TGTGCCATCAGTGGCGGTGTGTACAATGAGCAGTTCTTC
- | TRBJ2-2 | - | TRBV15 | CATSPRLEEGELFF | TGTGCCACCAGCCCCCGACTAGAAGAGGGGGAGCTGTTTTTT
- | TRBJ2-3 | TRBD2 | TRBV4-3 | CASSLNPGLAGPTDTQYF | TGCGCCAGCAGCTTAAACCCCGGGCTAGCGGGACCCACAGATACGCAGTATTTT
- | TRBJ1-2 | - | TRBV28 | CASSPLTDGYTF | TGTGCCAGCAGTCCCCTAACGGACGGCTACACCTTC
- | TRBJ2-7 | - | TRBV5-5 | CASSLDPGAYEQYF | TGTGCCAGCAGCTTGGATCCCGGAGCCTACGAGCAGTACTTC
- | TRBJ2-7 | TRBD1 | TRBV6-5 | CASSYWTGATYEQYF | TGTGCCAGCAGTTATTGGACAGGGGCTACCTACGAGCAGTACTTC
- | TRBJ2-1 | - | TRBV20-1 | CSAPLLGEQFF | TGCAGTGCGCCGCTACTTGGTGAGCAGTTCTTC
- | TRBJ2-1 | - | TRBV4-1 | CASSQVRGRGANEQFF | TGCGCCAGCAGCCAAGTTCGTGGGAGAGGTGCCAATGAGCAGTTCTTC
- | TRBJ1-3 | - | TRBV2 | CASSNSPNTIYF | TGTGCCAGCAGTAATTCGCCAAACACCATATATTTT
- | TRBJ2-1 | TRBD2 | TRBV30 | CAWTGWRGAEGLFSYNEQFF | TGTGCCTGGACTGGGTGGCGGGGGGCTGAAGGGTTATTCTCCTACAATGAGCAGTTCTTC
- | TRBJ2-7 | - | TRBV9 | CASSVGGDARSYEQYF | TGTGCCAGCAGCGTAGGGGGGGACGCCCGCTCCTACGAGCAGTACTTC
- | TRBJ2-3 | TRBD1 | TRBV7-2 | CASSRRYFRQGSTDTQYF | TGTGCCAGCAGCCGGCGGTACTTCCGACAGGGAAGCACAGATACGCAGTATTTT
- | TRBJ2-5 | - | TRBV2 | CASSEVAAETQYF | TGTGCCAGCAGTGAGGTAGCTGCGGAGACCCAGTACTTC
- | TRBJ1-2 | - | TRBV28 | CASRQTGANYGYTF | TGTGCCAGCAGACAAACAGGTGCTAACTATGGCTACACTTTC
- | TRBJ2-2 | - | TRBV4-1 | CASSQRRPQGNTGELFF | TGCGCCAGCAGCCAGCGCAGACCACAGGGGAACACCGGGGAGCTGTTTTTT
- | TRBJ2-3 | - | TRBV15 | CATNPGGVPTDTQYF | TGTGCCACCAACCCAGGAGGAGTTCCCACAGATACGCAGTATTTT
- | TRBJ2-2 | - | TRBV5-1 | CASSLLRITGELFF | TGCGCCAGCAGCTTGCTGAGGATCACCGGGGAGCTGTTTTTT
- | TRBJ1-4 | - | TRBV18 | CASSRKQGGEKLFF | TGTGCCAGCTCACGAAAACAGGGAGGTGAAAAACTGTTTTTT
many | TRBJ2-2 | - | TRBV2 | CASSVIAENTGELFF | TGTGCCAGCAGTGTGATAGCAGAGAACACCGGGGAGCTGTTTTTT
- | TRBJ2-2 | TRBD1 | TRBV27 | CASSLSRDREGAGELFF | TGTGCCAGCAGTTTATCGAGGGACAGGGAGGGTGCCGGGGAGCTGTTTTTT
- | TRBJ1-1 | - | TRBV5-8 | CASSFSGRGTEAFF | TGTGCCAGCAGCTTCTCAGGGAGAGGCACTGAAGCTTTCTTT